This T cell receptor (beta chain) was profiled in a study of a mutant IDH1 vaccine in newly diagnosed glioma (dated by TCRdb to about 2021). Describing the broader study: Of the roughly 30 treated patients, roughly 60% were male and approximately 40% were female, and a mean age of around 40 years was recorded. Before enrollment, patients had received standard therapy of radiotherapy alone, temozolomide alone, or radiochemotherapy with temozolomide; most received the combination. Peripheral blood was drawn at six visits: V03 (baseline), V05, V07, V10, V12 and V13. For exploratory analyses, under 30 treated patients had longitudinal TCRB deep sequencing done wherever samples were available.

Broad study findings and their caveats: Across multiple MHC alleles, vaccine-induced immune responses were seen in 93.3% of patients. Availability determined which PBMC samples were chosen for TCRB deep sequencing. Pseudoprogression seemed to be unrelated to changes in the top peripheral T cell clonotypes found by TCRB sequencing. According to the authors, sample limitations meant that analyses of patient blood samples could not be reproduced.

The CDR3 runs 16 residues from the cysteine to the phenylalanine. The only DNA kept is the CDR3, 48 bases in frame from the first base. V is pared back by 5 bases and J by 2 bases, with 18 bases lying between the germline termini. CDR1 SGHVS and CDR2 FQNEAQ were looked up in the germline V gene. The label giving this sample's time point can be read as: baseline, week 1 (first vaccination visit). Taken with the paper, the label for treatment or condition translates to: pre-vaccination baseline after standard-of-care therapy. All donors had newly diagnosed IDH1-mutant astrocytomas of WHO grade 3 or 4 that showed loss of nuclear ATRX. The samples were drawn from NOA16, a multicentre, single-arm, open-label phase I trial in Germany that tested a mutant IDH1 peptide vaccine in humans for the first time. For immunogenicity testing, the blood drawn at visit V03 was used as the baseline sample. Genomic DNA for TCRB sequencing was extracted from EDTA blood using the DNeasy Blood and Tissue Kit.

This clone is categorized as medium-sized (0.01 to 0.1%). Its antigen target is currently unknown. Base qualities are not provided; no much larger clone lies one nucleotide away. Library construction relied on the immunoSEQ multiplex PCR assay. Rearranged TCR beta chain sequences were amplified using the hsTCRB Kit according to the manufacturer's protocol. TCRB libraries were sequenced on an Illumina MiSeq. In the paper's pipeline: The kit vendor's proprietary platform handled demultiplexing, trimming and gene mapping. Not all clones reach the TCRdb copy of this immuneACCESS table, which keeps in-frame sequences only. Checked studies attribute under half of the gap to unresolved V genes and leave the rest unexplained. The DNA gave D and trimming, while V, J and clone size come from that table. Recorded for this sample are 85,000 to 100,000 clones; about 83% of them occurred a single time. The ten biggest clones cover 7% to 9% of the sample.

The chain is encoded by TRBV7-8 joined to TRBJ1-1; TRBD1 is a weak D gene call, 6 bases matching. The clonotype originates from a woman between 50 and 59 years old with glioma. The material was PBMCs, obtained from a glioma patient treated with radiotherapy, temozolomide or both. CDR3 region: CASSPEGGTINTEAFF. The nucleotide sequence reads as follows: TGTGCCAGCAGCCCGGAGGGGGGGACCATTAACACTGAAGCTTTCTTT.